Listed below are T cell receptor beta chains from one sample, sequenced in a study of T cell responses to AZD1222 COVID-19 vaccine. The data were produced by immunoSEQ multiplex PCR, yet TCRdb's version contains in-frame clones alone and is incomplete. The table includes about 120,000 clones, around nine tenths detected once. This sample comprised peripheral blood, obtained 28 days after the second AZD1222 dose. The receptors derive from an adult who received the AZD1222 COVID-19 vaccine. CDR3s include the opening cysteine and the closing phenylalanine or tryptophan. The D gene is left open where the match is weak. Size is stated for part of the rows, as once, few or many counts, or as a class when the clone is expanded.

d_call j_call clone_size v_call cdr3_nt cdr3_aa
. TRBJ1-1 . TRBV3-1/TRBV3-2 TGTGCCAGCAGCCAAGTATTCGTAGAGAACACTGAAGCTTTCTTT CASSQVFVENTEAFF
TRBD1 TRBJ2-1 . TRBV28 TGTGCCAGCAGCCCAGGGGGCTTGGTCTACAATGAGCAGTTCTTC CASSPGGLVYNEQFF
TRBD1 TRBJ2-7 . TRBV5-1 TGCGCCAGCAGCAGACAAACAGGGGTAGCGATCGAGCAGTACTTC CASSRQTGVAIEQYF
. TRBJ2-5 . TRBV7-9 TGTGCCAGCAGCCCCCCCCGGAGTTCCCCGTACCAAGAGACCCAGTACTTC CASSPPRSSPYQETQYF
. TRBJ1-5 . TRBV19 TGTGCCAGTAGTATATTGGGCAATCAGCCCCAGCATTTT CASSILGNQPQHF
TRBD1 TRBJ2-3 . TRBV29-1 TGCAGCGTGCCGGGGGCAGGGGGCTTTGGCACAGATACGCAGTATTTT CSVPGAGGFGTDTQYF
. TRBJ1-6 . TRBV18 TGTGCCAGCTCACCGGAGCCCATAACAGGGTACAATTCACCCCTCCACTTT CASSPEPITGYNSPLHF
TRBD2 TRBJ2-7 . TRBV29-1 TGCAGCGTTGAAGGCGGAGCGGGACTAGCGGGAGGCAACTACGAGCAGTACTTC CSVEGGAGLAGGNYEQYF
. TRBJ2-7 . TRBV27 TGTGCCAGCAGCCCAGGTGGCGCGCCCTCCTACGAGCAGTACTTC CASSPGGAPSYEQYF
. TRBJ2-7 . TRBV6-1 TGTGCCAGCAGTGAAAAACCAGGGCGCGACGAGCAGTACTTC CASSEKPGRDEQYF
. TRBJ2-2 . TRBV2 TGTGCCAGCAGTGGGCCCGGGGGCACCGGGGAGCTGTTTTTT CASSGPGGTGELFF
. TRBJ1-6 . TRBV3-1/TRBV3-2 TGTGCCAGCAGCCAAGTCTATGCGGGATCACCCCTCCACTTT CASSQVYAGSPLHF
. TRBJ1-5 . TRBV19 TGTGCCACTACAATAGGGACTCTTAGCAATCAGCCCCAGCATTTT CATTIGTLSNQPQHF
TRBD1 TRBJ1-2 once TRBV18 TGTGCCAGCTCACCCTCGGGGACAGGGAGAGGCTATGGCTACACCTTC CASSPSGTGRGYGYTF
. TRBJ1-1 . TRBV21-1 TGTGCCAGCAACAGGGCTGACACTGAAGCTTTCTTT CASNRADTEAFF
. TRBJ2-1 . TRBV7-3 TGTGCCAGCAGCTCCTCGAATGGGGCATACAATGAGCAGTTCTTC CASSSSNGAYNEQFF
. TRBJ1-2 . TRBV27 TGTGCCAGCAGTGGACCCCATGGCTACACCTTC CASSGPHGYTF
. TRBJ1-6 . TRBV6-1 TGTGCCAGCAGTGATCCGACCAGAAATTCACCCCTCCACTTT CASSDPTRNSPLHF
TRBD2 TRBJ2-2 . TRBV2 TGTGCCAGCAGTGAAGTCACTAGCGGGAGGGCCGGGAACACCGGGGAGCTGTTTTTT CASSEVTSGRAGNTGELFF
. TRBJ2-5 . TRBV6-5 TGTGCCAGCAGTTACTGGACTAGACAGGGCCAAGAGACCCAGTACTTC CASSYWTRQGQETQYF
. TRBJ2-3 . TRBV27 TGTGCCAGCAGTTTCAGGCCTAGCAGGCCAGATACGCAGTATTTT CASSFRPSRPDTQYF
. TRBJ2-2 . TRBV4-2 TGTGCCAGCAGCCCGGGGCGGGAGCTGTTTTTT CASSPGRELFF
. TRBJ1-3 . TRBV3-1/TRBV3-2 TGTGCCAGCAGCCAGAGCTCCTGGTTTTCTGGAAACACCATATATTTT CASSQSSWFSGNTIYF
TRBD2 TRBJ2-2 . TRBV2 TGTGCCAGCAGGGGGGGGTACGGGGAGCTGTTTTTT CASRGGYGELFF
. TRBJ2-3 . TRBV5-4 TGTGCCAGCAGCTTGAGCACAGATACGCAGTATTTT CASSLSTDTQYF
. TRBJ1-3 . TRBV7-9 TGTGCCAGCAGCCCGCGGGCGCCAAGTTTCTCTGGAAACACCATATATTTT CASSPRAPSFSGNTIYF
. TRBJ2-5 . TRBV7-8 TGTGCCAGCAGTCCAGTTGGAAGGGTGGAAGAGACCCAGTACTTC CASSPVGRVEETQYF
TRBD2 TRBJ2-3 medium-sized TRBV19 TGTGCCAGTAGCAAACTAGCGGGAGAGGGCACAGATACGCAGTATTTT CASSKLAGEGTDTQYF
. TRBJ1-2 . TRBV28 TGTGCCAGCAGTCTCCCGACCATGGGCTACACCTTC CASSLPTMGYTF
. TRBJ1-3 . TRBV18 TGTGCCAGCTCACCCGCCACAAACTCTGGAAACACCATATATTTT CASSPATNSGNTIYF
. TRBJ1-6 . TRBV27 TGTGCCAGCAGTTTAGAGGGGGGGAATTCACCCCTCCACTTT CASSLEGGNSPLHF
TRBD2 TRBJ2-1 . TRBV30 TGTGCCCGGAAGGAAGCGGGGGTTGAGCAGTTCTTC CARKEAGVEQFF
. TRBJ1-4 . TRBV19 TGTGCCAGTAGTCTACTTAATGAAAAACTGTTTTTT CASSLLNEKLFF
. TRBJ2-1 . TRBV10-1 TGCGCCAGCATGGTAACAGGGAAACGGCAGCAGTTCTTC CASMVTGKRQQFF
TRBD2 TRBJ2-1 . TRBV5-1 TGCGCCAGCATAGCGGGAGTAGGGGACAATGAGCAGTTCTTC CASIAGVGDNEQFF
. TRBJ2-7 . TRBV20-1 TGCAGTGCTCCCGCCGGGGGCGAGCAGTACTTC CSAPAGGEQYF
. TRBJ1-5 . TRBV28 TGTGCCAGCAGTTTCGGGTCTCTGCCCCAGCATTTT CASSFGSLPQHF
. TRBJ2-5 . TRBV6-5 TGTGCCAGCAGTTACTCGCGGCCCCAAGAGACCCAGTACTTC CASSYSRPQETQYF
. TRBJ2-3 once TRBV5-4 TGTGCCAGCAGCTCGGGTTCGGAGCGGGCCACAGATACGCAGTATTTT CASSSGSERATDTQYF
. TRBJ1-4 . TRBV21-1 TGTGCCAGCAGCGCGAGCCAACGGGGTGAAAAACTGTTTTTT CASSASQRGEKLFF
. TRBJ1-2 . TRBV13 TGTGCCAGCAGCTCAAATGGGGGGGCCGGTGGCTACACCTTC CASSSNGGAGGYTF
TRBD1 TRBJ2-1 once TRBV18 TGTGCCACTTGGACAGGGGGCTTAATCGATGAGCAGTTCTTC CATWTGGLIDEQFF
TRBD2 TRBJ2-1 . TRBV5-1 TGCGCCAGCAGCTGGGGACTAGCGGGAGGGAGCTCCTACAATGAGCAGTTCTTC CASSWGLAGGSSYNEQFF
. TRBJ1-3 . TRBV28 TGTGCCAGCAGTGCCCATATAGGGAGCCCCAGCTCTGGAAACACCATATATTTT CASSAHIGSPSSGNTIYF
. TRBJ2-7 once TRBV19 TGTGCCAGTAGTACCGCCGGGGACCCCCACGAGCAGTACTTC CASSTAGDPHEQYF
. TRBJ1-1 . TRBV10-2 TGCGCCAGCCGGGCCCAGAATGTGTACACTGAAGCTTTCTTT CASRAQNVYTEAFF
TRBD2 TRBJ2-3 . TRBV7-3 TGTGCCAGCAGCGGGGGGGACCGCACGCAGTATTTT CASSGGDRTQYF
. TRBJ1-2 . TRBV7-2 TGTGCCAGCAGCTCCCCGTCGGATGTAGGCTACACCTTC CASSSPSDVGYTF
. TRBJ1-3 . TRBV18 TGTGCCAGCTCACCCGAGGGGGGCACCATATATTTT CASSPEGGTIYF
. TRBJ2-5 few TRBV27 TGTGCCAGCAGTTTATCCGGGACGGTGGAGACCCAGTACTTC CASSLSGTVETQYF
. TRBJ1-2 once TRBV28 TGTGCCAGCAGCCCGCCCGGAGTGAGGAACTATGGCTACACCTTC CASSPPGVRNYGYTF
. TRBJ2-3 once TRBV4-1 TGCGCCAGCAGCCAAGAAAAAGGACGGTTGGTGGATACGCAGTATTTT CASSQEKGRLVDTQYF
. TRBJ1-4 . TRBV7-9 TGTGCCAGCAATGTCGGGCAAGCTGATGAAAAACTGTTTTTT CASNVGQADEKLFF
TRBD2 TRBJ2-1 . TRBV5-1 TGCGCCAGCAGCTTCTCTAGCGGGACTAGCTCCTACAATGAGCAGTTCTTC CASSFSSGTSSYNEQFF